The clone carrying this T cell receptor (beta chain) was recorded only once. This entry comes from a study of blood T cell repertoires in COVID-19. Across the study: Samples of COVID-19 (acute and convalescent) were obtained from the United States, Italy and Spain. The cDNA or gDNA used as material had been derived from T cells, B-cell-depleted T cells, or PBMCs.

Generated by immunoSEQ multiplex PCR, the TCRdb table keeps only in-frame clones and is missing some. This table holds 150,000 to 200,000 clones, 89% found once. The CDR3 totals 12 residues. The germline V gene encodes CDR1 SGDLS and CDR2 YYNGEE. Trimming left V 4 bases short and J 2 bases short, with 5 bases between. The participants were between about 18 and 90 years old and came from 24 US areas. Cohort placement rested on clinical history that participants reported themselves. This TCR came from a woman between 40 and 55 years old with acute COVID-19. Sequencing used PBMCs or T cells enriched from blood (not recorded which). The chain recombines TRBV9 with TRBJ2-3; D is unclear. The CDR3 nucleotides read TGTGCCAGCAGCCCAGTCACAGATACGCAGTATTTT. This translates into CASSPVTDTQYF.